This TCR beta chain came from a study of memory CD4+ T cells and cytomegalovirus serostatus. The protocol was immunoSEQ multiplex PCR, while the TCRdb copy is restricted to in-frame clones and leaves out a portion. The sample holds 46,000 or so clones; 60% to 80% are singletons and the top ten take more than 0.75%. The sort gate was single viable CD3+CD4+CD8-CD45RO+ cells for memory CD4+ T cells. Study results and limitations: Suggested: most of the CMV-linked TCR signature lies in CD4+ memory cells.

With regard to this clone: Antigen unknown.

The germline V and J ends were trimmed by 4 bases and 3 bases, with 17 bases remaining between them. Germline lookup yields CDR1 SGDLS and CDR2 YYNGEE. The CDR3 runs to 16 residues. The clonotype originates from an adult in good health and CMV-seronegative. The chain links TRBV9 to TRBJ2-1; D might be TRBD1 or TRBD2, each matching 5 bases. The sequenced sample was memory CD4+ T cells from blood. This CDR3 is CASSPPRAGSYNEQFF. The CDR3 nucleotides read TGTGCCAGCAGCCCCCCCCGGGCAGGGAGCTACAATGAGCAGTTCTTC.